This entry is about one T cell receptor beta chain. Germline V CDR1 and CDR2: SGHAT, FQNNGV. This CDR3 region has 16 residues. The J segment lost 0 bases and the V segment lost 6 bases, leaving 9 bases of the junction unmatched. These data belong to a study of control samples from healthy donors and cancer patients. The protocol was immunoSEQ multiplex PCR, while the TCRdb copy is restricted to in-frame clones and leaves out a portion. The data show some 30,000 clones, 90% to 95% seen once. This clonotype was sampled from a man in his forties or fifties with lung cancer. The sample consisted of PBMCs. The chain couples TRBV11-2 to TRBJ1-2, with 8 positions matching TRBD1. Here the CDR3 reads CASRLTGTGTNYGYTF. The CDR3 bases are TGTGCCAGCAGGTTAACAGGGACAGGAACTAACTATGGCTACACCTTC.